These 31 T cell receptor beta chains were sequenced from one sample in a study of cytomegalovirus exposure and HLA in healthy donors. The PCR had 60 Vbeta and 13 Jbeta primers. The data were produced by immunoSEQ multiplex PCR, yet TCRdb's version contains in-frame clones alone and is incomplete. The sample holds around 150,000 clones, around 79% seen once. Specimen: PBMCs. The receptors originated from a man aged 50 or older in good health and CMV-seropositive.

The rearrangement joins TRBV5-1 to TRBJ2-5; possibly TRBD1 for D (5 bases). Germline-derived CDR1 and CDR2 are SGHRS and YFSETQ. V lost 4 bases and J lost 1, with 11 bases in between. This CDR3 is 14 amino acids long. CDR3 sequence: CASSLQGPQETQYF. The DNA of the CDR3 is TGCGCCAGCAGCCTCCAGGGTCCCCAAGAGACCCAGTACTTC.

The chain has TRBV30 and TRBJ2-2; D perhaps matches TRBD1 (6 bases). Germline CDR1 and CDR2: GTSNPN and SVGIG (reference sequence). The V gene lost 0 bases and the J gene lost 9 bases, with 8 bases spanning the gap. The CDR3 is 12 amino acids. The CDR3 sequence: CAWSVQGWELFF. The CDR3 DNA follows: TGTGCCTGGAGTGTACAGGGCTGGGAGCTGTTTTTT.

This clone was counted ten times or more. This chain connects TRBV7-5 to TRBJ2-1; the D call in the table, TRBD2, was not verified against the DNA. TRBV7-5 is a pseudogene locus. There are 15 residues in the CDR3. The CDR3 DNA is TGTGCCAGAAGCTCCCGACTAGCGGGGCTCAATGAGCAGTTCTTC. This sequence encodes CARSSRLAGLNEQFF.

The rearrangement uses TRBV18 and TRBJ2-2; D might be TRBD1 (5 bases). Trimming removed 0 bases at V and 7 bases at J, with 12 bases between. The germline V gene encodes CDR1 KGHSH and CDR2 LQKENI. The CDR3 has 15 residues. CDR3 in DNA: TGTGCCAGCTCACCACCGGCAGGGATCGACGGGGAGCTGTTTTTT. Its translation: CASSPPAGIDGELFF.

This clone appeared a single time. V usage is TRBV7-2 and J usage is TRBJ1-2; 7 bases fit TRBD1. V gave up 5 bases and J gave up 2 bases; unmatched junction bases: 5. The CDR3 has 14 residues. Germline loops: CDR1 SGHTA, CDR2 FQGNSA. The CDR3 here is CASSKGGQNYGYTF. The CDR3 coding sequence is TGTGCCAGCAGCAAAGGGGGACAGAACTATGGCTACACCTTC.

The chain is built from TRBV5-4 and TRBJ2-7; D not certain. The J call may be incorrect, as the DNA end agrees better with TRBJ2-1. Germline CDR1 is SGHNT and CDR2 is YYREEE (reference sequence). The CDR3 covers 14 residues. The CDR3 loop is CASSLVAADNEQFF. In DNA, the CDR3 is TGTGCCAGCAGCTTGGTGGCAGCTGACAATGAGCAGTTCTTC.

Comments on this clone: This CDR3 is also generated by other DNA sequences in the sample. J is TRBJ1-4 and V is TRBV18, with 8 bases that match TRBD1. Germline loops: CDR1 KGHSH, CDR2 LQKENI. J was trimmed by 6 bases and V by 3 bases; bases with no gene match: 3. The CDR3 consists of 14 residues. In nucleotides, the CDR3 is TGTGCCAGCTCACCTGGACAGGGAGATGAAAAACTGTTTTTT. This sequence encodes CASSPGQGDEKLFF. The full variable domain, in which reference TRBV18 and TRBJ1-4 provide the parts outside the CDR3, is NAGVMQNPRHLVRRRGQEARLRCSPMKGHSHVYWYRQLPEEGLKFMVYLQKENIIDESGMPKERFSAEFPKEGPSILRIQQVVRGDSAAYFCASSPGQGDEKLFFGSGTQLSVL.

This rearrangement joins TRBV5-4 to TRBJ2-3, with a tentative D call TRBD2 (7 bases). There are 16 residues in the CDR3. V lost 2 bases, J lost 2 bases, and 15 bases lay in between. Germline V gene data show CDR1 as SGHNT and CDR2 as YYREEE (reference sequence). The CDR3 DNA is TGTGCCAGCAGCTTAGGGGGGGCCAAATACACAGATACGCAGTATTTT. Its protein product is CASSLGGAKYTDTQYF.

The sample holds one count of this clone. This chain connects TRBV6-6 to TRBJ2-5; 8 nucleotides align to TRBD2. V trimming: 8 bases; J trimming: 5 bases; junction bases outside the gene matches: 7. This CDR3 is 13 amino acids long. CDR1 is MNHNY, CDR2 SVGAGI, per germline (reference sequence). CDR3 sequence (DNA): TGTGCCAGCCAGCGGGGGATCAAGGAGACCCAGTACTTC. As protein: CASQRGIKETQYF.

The chain has TRBV29-1 and TRBJ2-1; possibly TRBD1 for D (5 bases). V gave up 4 bases and J gave up 7 bases, with 8 bases separating them. CDR3 length: 11 amino acids. CDR1 and CDR2 from the germline V gene are SQVTM and ANQGSEA. The CDR3 is CSVVKGNEQFF. In nucleotides, the CDR3 is TGCAGCGTTGTAAAGGGGAATGAGCAGTTCTTC.

This clone was recorded a few times. V is TRBV6-1 and J is TRBJ2-3; 13 bases agree with TRBD2. With V trimmed by 1 base and J by 1 base, 5 bases remained unmatched. The CDR3 sequence is 18 residues long. CDR1 is MNHNS and CDR2 is SASEGT in the germline V gene. This chain's CDR3 is CASSEGLAGGSGTDTQYF. The CDR3 coding sequence is TGTGCCAGCAGTGAAGGACTAGCGGGGGGCTCGGGCACAGATACGCAGTATTTT.

This chain connects TRBV5-8 to TRBJ2-5; weak D call: TRBD2 (6 bases). With 4 bases removed from V and 2 bases from J, the gap between germline ends came to 9 bases. The V gene's germline CDR1 is SGHTS and CDR2 YDEGEE. The CDR3 sequence is 13 residues long. CDR3 coding DNA: TGTGCCAGCAGCGCGGGACTTCAAGAGACCCAGTACTTC. Translation: CASSAGLQETQYF.

The rearrangement links TRBV11-2 to TRBJ1-1; D not certain. The germline V gene has CDR1 SGHAT and CDR2 FQNNGV. V was pared by 1 base and J by 0 bases, with 6 bases between. This CDR3 is 14 amino acids long. CDR3 sequence (DNA): TGTGCCAGCAGCTTAGTAGTTCTGAACACTGAAGCTTTCTTT. Its protein is CASSLVVLNTEAFF.

The chain combines TRBV2 with TRBJ1-4, with D unclear. Germline V lookup: CDR1 SNHLY, CDR2 FYNNEI. The CDR3 runs to 13 residues. V gave up 11 bases and J gave up 2 bases, with 12 bases separating them. CDR3 region: CAGSGVTNEKLFF. CDR3 coding DNA: TGTGCCGGTTCAGGCGTCACTAATGAAAAACTGTTTTTT.

CDR3 sequence reads: CASSFGGQGRNTGELFF. CDR3 bases: TGTGCCAGCAGCTTTGGGGGACAGGGGAGGAACACCGGGGAGCTGTTTTTT. The V call is TRBV7-3, the J call TRBJ2-2, with 10 positions matching TRBD1. This CDR3 region has 17 residues. V was pared by 3 bases and J by 1 base, with 5 bases of the junction left unmatched. Germline CDR1 SGHTA, CDR2 FQGTGA.

The rearrangement uses TRBV27 and TRBJ1-1; the match to TRBD1 covers 7 bases. V trimming: 6 bases; J trimming: 2 bases; junction bases outside the gene matches: 6. Germline CDR1 MNHEY, CDR2 SMNVEV (reference sequence). There are 14 residues in the CDR3. CDR3 sequence (DNA): TGTGCCAGCAGAAGGAAAGGGGGCAACACTGAAGCTTTCTTT. As protein: CASRRKGGNTEAFF.

The chain joins TRBV7-2 to TRBJ1-2; 7 bases match TRBD1. CDR3 length equals 15 residues. The V and J ends lost 5 bases and 0 bases, in that order; junction bases with no gene match: 6. Germline loops: CDR1 SGHTA, CDR2 FQGNSA. The DNA for the CDR3 is TGTGCCAGCAGCCCGAATCAGGGGGCTAACTATGGCTACACCTTC. Its protein is CASSPNQGANYGYTF.

V is TRBV4-1 and J is TRBJ1-5; 9 nucleotides match TRBD1. Trimming removed 2 bases from V and 0 bases from J; junction bases left unmatched: 5. The CDR3 runs to 17 residues. CDR1 is MGHRA and CDR2 is YSYEKL in the germline V gene. The CDR3 reads CASSQTQGAYSNQPQHF. In DNA form, the CDR3 reads TGCGCCAGCAGCCAAACACAGGGGGCATATAGCAATCAGCCCCAGCATTTT.

The chain employs TRBV7-2 and TRBJ2-5; D not certain. The CDR3 spans 14 residues. Germline-derived CDR1 and CDR2 are SGHTA and FQGNSA. Trimming removed 1 base from V and 2 bases from J, with 8 bases in between. The CDR3 is CASSLGEVQETQYF. CDR3 in DNA: TGTGCCAGCAGCTTAGGTGAGGTTCAAGAGACCCAGTACTTC.

V and J are TRBV5-6 and TRBJ2-3; 9 bases map to TRBD1. V lost 4 bases, J lost 3 bases, and 9 bases stayed unmatched. CDR3 size: 16 residues. The germline gives CDR1 SGHDT, CDR2 YYEEEE. The CDR3, as DNA: TGTGCCAGCAGCACCCTATACAGGGGGCTTACAGATACGCAGTATTTT. This translates into CASSTLYRGLTDTQYF.

This clone appeared a few times. The CDR3 nucleotides read TGTGCCAGCAGCCCAAGTCGGGTAGGGCGGGGTGAGACCCAGTACTTC. This sequence encodes CASSPSRVGRGETQYF. The chain recombines TRBV7-9 with TRBJ2-5, with a possible D match to TRBD2 (6 bases). CDR1 and CDR2 from the germline V gene are SEHNR and FQNEAQ (reference sequence). Deletions cut 5 bases from V and 5 bases from J, with 21 bases between. The CDR3 is 16 residues long.

V usage is TRBV9 and J usage is TRBJ1-6, with TRBD1 matching over 8 bases. There are 16 residues in the CDR3. Trimming took 6 bases from V and 0 from J; bases not matched to a gene: 5. Germline assignment: CDR1 SGDLS and CDR2 YYNGEE. The CDR3 loop reads CASTQGASSYNSPLHF. As DNA, the CDR3 is TGTGCCAGCACGCAGGGGGCGAGCTCCTATAATTCACCCCTCCACTTT.

The chain combines TRBV7-2 with TRBJ2-5, with TRBD1 matching 12 bases. This CDR3 region has 17 residues. Germline values: CDR1 SGHTA, CDR2 FQGNSA. V lost 4 bases, J lost 6 bases, and 12 bases stayed unmatched. The CDR3 nucleotides read TGTGCCAGCAGCTCGCCTTCCGGGACAGGGGGCGTAAAGACCCAGTACTTC. Encoded protein: CASSSPSGTGGVKTQYF.

CDR3 protein: CASSLLTSGSYNEQFF. For the CDR3, the DNA is TGTGCCAGCAGCTTACTGACTAGCGGCTCCTACAATGAGCAGTTCTTC. The chain has TRBV7-3 and TRBJ2-1, with TRBD2 identical over 9 bases. J lost 0 bases, V lost 2 bases, and 2 bases had no gene match. CDR3 length: 16 residues. CDR1 is SGHTA, CDR2 FQGTGA, per germline.

V and J are TRBV6-6 and TRBJ1-1, with 12 positions matching TRBD1. This CDR3 has 15 amino acids. J lost 7 bases, V lost 4 bases, and 7 bases had no gene match. Germline CDR1 MNHNY, CDR2 SVGAGI (reference sequence). CDR3 sequence (DNA): TGTGCCAGCAGTTCTGCCGGGACAGGGGGCCTTGAAGCTTTCTTT. This sequence encodes CASSSAGTGGLEAFF.

The chain employs TRBV27 and TRBJ2-1; D may be TRBD2 (7 bases). This CDR3 has 17 amino acids. CDR1 is MNHEY and CDR2 is SMNVEV in the germline V gene (reference sequence). The V end lost 3 bases, the J end lost 0 bases, and 15 bases lay between the germline ends. The DNA of the CDR3 is TGTGCCAGCAGTTTGATACCGGGGGGCAGCTCCTACAATGAGCAGTTCTTC. This gives the protein CASSLIPGGSSYNEQFF.

This chain uses TRBV6-1 with TRBJ2-7; 8 positions match TRBD1. Per germline, CDR1 MNHNS and CDR2 SASEGT. The CDR3 spans 14 residues. V lost 6 bases to trimming and J lost 1 base; unmatched junction nucleotides: 5. CDR3 loop: CASSGQGGSYEQYV. For the CDR3, the DNA is TGTGCCAGCAGCGGACAGGGTGGATCCTACGAGCAGTACGTC.

This clone has only one observation. The chain uses TRBV19 and TRBJ2-1; 8 bases map to TRBD2. V was pared by 5 bases and J by 0 bases, with 3 bases of the junction left unmatched. The CDR3 length is 15 residues. Germline assignment: CDR1 LNHDA and CDR2 SQIVND (reference sequence). The CDR3 sequence: CASSVAGSSYNEQFF. In DNA form, the CDR3 reads TGTGCCAGTAGTGTAGCGGGGAGCTCCTACAATGAGCAGTTCTTC.

The chain uses TRBV7-2 and TRBJ1-2; 9 nucleotides align to TRBD1. Germline lookup yields CDR1 SGHTA and CDR2 FQGNSA. J lost 8 bases, V lost 4 bases, and 11 bases had no gene match. The CDR3 runs 15 residues. CDR3 sequence reads: CASSSYSQGAMGYTF. The CDR3 DNA reads TGTGCCAGCAGCTCATATTCACAGGGGGCGATGGGCTACACCTTC.

This sequence joins TRBV5-4 and TRBJ2-7, with 9 bases fitting TRBD1. The CDR3 length is 15 residues. Looked up from germline, CDR1 is SGHNT and CDR2 is YYREEE (reference sequence). The trim removed 4 bases at V and 5 bases at J, leaving 10 bases unmatched. CDR3 bases: TGTGCCAGCAGCCTGCCGGGACAGGGTGTCGACGAGCAGTACTTC. It encodes CASSLPGQGVDEQYF.

The chain couples TRBV6-5 to TRBJ1-4; 7 bases fit TRBD1. The CDR3 is made up of 15 amino acids. The germline gives CDR1 MNHEY, CDR2 SVGAGI. The J segment lost 6 bases and the V segment lost 0 bases, leaving 4 bases of the junction unmatched. In DNA form, the CDR3 reads TGTGCCAGCAGTTACTCGAGGCAGGGGGATGAAAAACTGTTTTTT. Protein product: CASSYSRQGDEKLFF.